Listed here is a single T cell receptor (beta chain). Its specificity is not known. Sample-barcoded 5' priming and a J-beta primer mix drove a second PCR of roughly 6 to 12 cycles. TCRdb re-derived calls from the 5' RACE reads in MiXCR, one entry per CDR3 protein. The sample shows 700,000 to 950,000 distinct CDR3 sequences, 35% to 45% of them seen only once. The sample originates from a study of blood T cells in healthy people across ages. Study-level results: Whereas aged donors had fewer naive CD4+ cells, long-lived donors had more of them and higher diversity. Strongly correlated with naive T cell percentage was TCR beta diversity.

This TCR derives from a woman aged 55-69 years in good health. The sequenced sample consisted of blood.

In DNA, the CDR3 is TGCAGTGCTAGAGATAGGAGCAGGGGAGGAGAGACCCAGTACTTC. Protein: CSARDRSRGGETQYF. This chain uses TRBV20-1 with TRBJ2-5, with D perhaps assigned TRBD1 or TRBD2 (6 bases each). The CDR3 has 15 residues. Germline values: CDR1 DFQATT, CDR2 SNEGSKA (reference sequence). Trimming removed 0 bases at V and 4 bases at J, with 15 bases between.